The 20 T cell receptor beta chains given below trace back to one sample, sequenced in a study of cytomegalovirus exposure and HLA in healthy donors. It was with 60 Vbeta and 13 Jbeta primers that the PCR ran. Assay used: immunoSEQ multiplex PCR; TCRdb lists only in-frame clones, some missing. The repertoire consists of about 110,000 clones, with about four fifths occurring once and the leading ten covering roughly 20%. The sequencing input was PBMCs. These receptors were taken from a man aged 30-40 years in good health and CMV-seropositive.

This chain connects TRBV7-9 to TRBJ2-5; possible D gene TRBD1, 6 bases. Trimming removed 5 bases from V and 5 bases from J, with 18 bases in between. The CDR3 sequence is 15 residues long. Germline values: CDR1 SEHNR, CDR2 FQNEAQ (reference sequence). The CDR3 reads CASSRLRAGVETQYF. As DNA, the CDR3 is TGTGCCAGCAGCCGCCTTCGGGCAGGGGTGGAGACCCAGTACTTC. The entire variable domain, with the rest obtained from reference TRBV7-9 and TRBJ2-5, is as follows: DTGVSQNPRHKITKRGQNVTFRCDPISEHNRLYWYRQTLGQGPEFLTYFQNEAQLEKSRLLSDRFSAERPKGSFSTLEIQRTEQGDSAMYLCASSRLRAGVETQYFGPGTRLLVL.

The chain recombines TRBV27 with TRBJ2-5; 8 bases map to TRBD1. Matching the DNA end better, TRBJ2-7 makes the J call doubtful. The CDR3 has 15 amino acids. Per germline, CDR1 MNHEY and CDR2 SMNVEV (reference sequence). The CDR3 protein is CASSRPQGAVYEQYF. The CDR3 DNA sequence: TGTGCCAGCAGTCGCCCGCAGGGGGCCGTCTACGAGCAGTACTTC.

This clone was recorded only once. The V and J genes are TRBV6-1 and TRBJ1-3, with a tentative D call TRBD1 (6 bases). The ends were cut back, 6 bases at V and 2 bases at J, with 11 bases in the middle. This CDR3 contains 14 residues. CDR1 is MNHNS, CDR2 SASEGT, per germline. CDR3 sequence reads: CASRGNRAGNTIYF. CDR3 nucleotides: TGTGCCAGCAGGGGGAACAGGGCTGGAAACACCATATATTTT.

This clone was detected a few times. The chain uses TRBV28 and TRBJ1-4; D is perhaps TRBD1 (5 bases). In germline, CDR1 is MDHEN, CDR2 SYDVKM. This CDR3 has 13 residues. CDR3 sequence: CASGRGPNEKLFF. CDR3 DNA sequence: TGTGCTTCGGGGAGGGGACCAAATGAAAAACTGTTTTTT.

This CDR3 is CASSIQTSGGEQFF. The CDR3 nucleotides read TGCGCCAGCAGCATCCAGACTAGCGGGGGTGAGCAGTTCTTC. The rearrangement joins TRBV5-1 to TRBJ2-1; 12 bases are shared with TRBD2. Unmatched junction bases numbered 5, after V lost 4 bases and J lost 9 bases. Looked up from germline, CDR1 is SGHRS and CDR2 is YFSETQ. The CDR3 contains 14 residues.

J is TRBJ2-7 and V is TRBV12-5, with TRBD2 as a possible D gene (6 bases). The germline V gene encodes CDR1 LGHNT and CDR2 FRNRAP. With 0 bases removed from V and 4 bases from J, the gap between germline ends came to 16 bases. The CDR3 consists of 16 residues. CDR3 DNA sequence: TGTGCTAGTGGTTTGGTACTAGGAGGGAGCGGGTACGAGCAGTACGTC. This gives the protein CASGLVLGGSGYEQYV.

The J gene is TRBJ1-2, the V gene TRBV6-5; TRBD1 agrees at 9 bases. The CDR3 contains 14 residues. V trimming: 6 bases; J trimming: 5 bases; junction bases outside the gene matches: 7. Germline-derived CDR1 and CDR2 are MNHEY and SVGAGI. The CDR3 loop reads CASRRQGGVYGYTF. CDR3 nucleotides: TGTGCCAGCAGACGACAGGGGGGGGTTTATGGCTACACCTTC.

This chain joins TRBV5-1 and TRBJ2-2; D is undetermined. Germline values: CDR1 SGHRS, CDR2 YFSETQ. Trimming removed 0 bases from V and 4 bases from J, with 10 bases in between. CDR3 length: 15 amino acids. The CDR3 nucleotides read TGCGCCAGCAGCTTGGACCCCTTCGGCACCGGGGAGCTGTTTTTT. Translated: CASSLDPFGTGELFF.

The rearrangement links TRBV7-9 to TRBJ1-3, with D possibly being TRBD1 (6 bases). With 5 bases removed from V and 1 base from J, the gap between germline ends came to 12 bases. This CDR3 spans 15 amino acids. CDR1 and CDR2 from the germline V gene are SEHNR and FQNEAQ (reference sequence). The CDR3 here is CASSQWTASGNTIYF. The CDR3 coding sequence is TGTGCCAGCAGCCAGTGGACAGCTTCTGGAAACACCATATATTTT.

This sequence joins TRBV7-2 and TRBJ1-1, with D hard to call. This CDR3 is built from 15 residues. Trimming removed 5 bases from V and 6 bases from J, with 19 bases in between. Germline values: CDR1 SGHTA, CDR2 FQGNSA. For the CDR3, the DNA is TGTGCCAGCAGCCCCTCCCATCAGCGTTTAGCTGAAGCTTTCTTT. Translation gives CASSPSHQRLAEAFF. Full variable domain (rest looked up from reference TRBV7-2 and TRBJ1-1): GAGVSQSPSNKVTEKGKDVELRCDPISGHTALYWYRQSLGQGLEFLIYFQGNSAPDKSGLPSDRFSAERTGGSVSTLTIQRTQQEDSAVYLCASSPSHQRLAEAFFGQGTRLTVV.

The chain links TRBV7-2 to TRBJ2-7; no firm D call. With 2 bases removed from V and 7 bases from J, the gap between germline ends came to 18 bases. The CDR3 covers 15 residues. From germline, CDR1 is SGHTA and CDR2 FQGNSA. In DNA form, the CDR3 reads TGTGCCAGCAGCTTAAGGAGTCGCTCCCTTGGTGAGCAGTACTTC. Translation: CASSLRSRSLGEQYF.

V gene TRBV13 combines with J gene TRBJ1-1; no definite D call. The CDR3 has 16 amino acids. Trimming took 2 bases from V and 5 from J, leaving 18 bases between them. The germline gives CDR1 PRHDT, CDR2 FYEKMQ (reference sequence). This CDR3 reads CASSLLSVEEWTEAFF. DNA for the CDR3: TGTGCCAGCAGCTTATTGTCAGTCGAGGAATGGACTGAAGCTTTCTTT. The full variable domain, with the rest looked up from reference TRBV13 and TRBJ1-1, is AAGVIQSPRHLIKEKRETATLKCYPIPRHDTVYWYQQGPGQDPQFLISFYEKMQSDKGSIPDRFSAQQFSDYHSELNMSSLELGDSALYFCASSLLSVEEWTEAFFGQGTRLTVV.

The chain is built from TRBV28 and TRBJ2-5; 10 nucleotides agree with TRBD1. The CDR3 totals 15 residues. The V gene end was trimmed by 5 bases and the J gene end by 4 bases; junction bases not matched to a gene: 7. Germline V gene lookup returns CDR1 MDHEN and CDR2 SYDVKM. The CDR3 loop reads CASSRTGQGTETQYF. CDR3 nucleotide sequence: TGTGCCAGCAGTCGGACGGGACAGGGGACAGAGACCCAGTACTTC.

This chain links TRBV4-1 with TRBJ2-1, with D unclear. The CDR3 is 14 amino acids. The V gene lost 1 base and the J gene lost 5 bases, with 9 bases spanning the gap. Germline CDR1 is MGHRA and CDR2 is YSYEKL. The CDR3 protein is CASSQVNTHNEQFF. For the CDR3, the DNA is TGCGCCAGCAGCCAAGTAAACACGCACAATGAGCAGTTCTTC.

This clone turned up a few times. The chain is built from TRBV5-6 and TRBJ2-5, with TRBD1 identical over 9 bases. The assigned J gene may be wrong: the sequence end matches TRBJ2-7 better. The CDR3 has 16 amino acids. Germline CDR1 is SGHDT and CDR2 is YYEEEE. CDR3 residues: CASSFGPGTGSYEQYF. The CDR3 DNA reads TGTGCCAGCAGCTTCGGTCCCGGGACAGGGTCCTACGAGCAGTACTTC.

The chain employs TRBV30 and TRBJ1-1; D call uncertain. CDR3 length equals 15 residues. The V gene's germline CDR1 is GTSNPN and CDR2 SVGIG (reference sequence). Trimming removed 8 bases at V and 2 bases at J, with 21 bases between. CDR3 DNA sequence: TGTGCCGGAACAAACCGGGTCCACTATAACACTGAAGCTTTCTTT. Translated, it gives CAGTNRVHYNTEAFF.

V and J are TRBV5-1 and TRBJ2-4; 10 bases fit TRBD2. V shed 4 bases, J shed 3 bases, and the junction held 7 bases outside the gene matches. Germline CDR1 and CDR2: SGHRS and YFSETQ. The CDR3 contains 16 residues. The CDR3 is CASSGLAGVGKNIQYF. The CDR3 nucleotides are TGCGCCAGCAGCGGCCTAGCGGGAGTGGGCAAAAACATTCAGTACTTC. Full variable domain (rest looked up from reference TRBV5-1 and TRBJ2-4): KAGVTQTPRYLIKTRGQQVTLSCSPISGHRSVSWYQQTPGQGLQFLFEYFSETQRNKGNFPGRFSGRQFSNSRSEMNVSTLELGDSALYLCASSGLAGVGKNIQYFGAGTRLSVL.

The chain uses TRBV9 and TRBJ2-5; 8 nucleotides agree with TRBD2. V shed 3 bases, J shed 5 bases, and the junction held 12 bases outside the gene matches. Per the germline V gene, CDR1 is SGDLS and CDR2 is YYNGEE. The CDR3 runs to 16 residues. Written as DNA, the CDR3 is TGTGCCAGCAGCGCAGCAACTAGCGGTATTGCGGAGACCCAGTACTTC. Its translation: CASSAATSGIAETQYF.

Written as DNA, the CDR3 is TGTGCCATCAGTGAGTCAGGGAGTAGCGGGGGCTACGAGCAGTACTTC. Its translation: CAISESGSSGGYEQYF. The genes are TRBV10-3 and TRBJ2-7; TRBD2 aligns across 9 bases. The germline gives CDR1 ENHRY, CDR2 SYGVKD. Unmatched junction bases numbered 6, after V lost 0 bases and J lost 3 bases. This CDR3 comprises 16 residues.

The V gene is TRBV6-5, the J gene TRBJ1-1, with D unresolved. The CDR3 consists of 15 residues. The germline CDR1 and CDR2 sequences are MNHEY and SVGAGI. V shed 4 bases and J shed 4 bases, with 16 bases lying between them. The CDR3 DNA follows: TGTGCCAGCAGTTCCCCGCGAGGGTATAGCACTGAAGCTTTCTTT. It yields the protein CASSSPRGYSTEAFF.